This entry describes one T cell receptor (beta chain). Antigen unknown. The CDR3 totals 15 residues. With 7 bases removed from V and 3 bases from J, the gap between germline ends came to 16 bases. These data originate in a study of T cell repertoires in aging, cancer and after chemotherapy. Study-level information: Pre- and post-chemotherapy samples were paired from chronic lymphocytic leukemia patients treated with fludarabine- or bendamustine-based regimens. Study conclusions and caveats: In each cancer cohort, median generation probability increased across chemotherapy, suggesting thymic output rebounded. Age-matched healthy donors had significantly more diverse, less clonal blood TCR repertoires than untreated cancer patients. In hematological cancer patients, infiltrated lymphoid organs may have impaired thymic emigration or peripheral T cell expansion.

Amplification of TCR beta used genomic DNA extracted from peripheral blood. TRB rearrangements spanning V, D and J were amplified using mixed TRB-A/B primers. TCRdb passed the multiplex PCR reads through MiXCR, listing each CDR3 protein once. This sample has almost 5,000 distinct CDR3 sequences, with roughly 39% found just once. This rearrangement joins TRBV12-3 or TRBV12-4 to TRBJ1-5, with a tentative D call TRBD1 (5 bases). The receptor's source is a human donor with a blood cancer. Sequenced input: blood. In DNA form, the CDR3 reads TGTGCCAGCACCCGCGGGGCGAACCTCAATCAGCCCCAGCATTTT. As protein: CASTRGANLNQPQHF.